This TCR beta chain stems from a study of CDR3 diversity in severe acne. MiXCR, run by TCRdb on the PCR reads, gives a single entry per CDR3 protein. In the table there are around 83,000 distinct CDR3 sequences, about 49% of which are singletons. The CDR3 totals 16 residues. V was cut by 6 bases and J by 7 bases, with 23 bases left in between. Germline-derived CDR1 and CDR2 are PRHDT and FYEKMQ (reference sequence). Sequenced input: blood. The clonotype comes from a male donor with severe acne vulgaris. This chain links TRBV13 with TRBJ2-3, with a possible D match to TRBD2 (7 bases). CDR3 nucleotide sequence: TGTGCCAGCAGGCCCCACGGGGACGCGGGGGCATATACGCAGTATTTT. This codes for CASRPHGDAGAYTQYF. Using reference TRBV13 and TRBJ2-3 for the parts outside the CDR3, the full variable domain is AAGVIQSPRHLIKEKRETATLKCYPIPRHDTVYWYQQGPGQDPQFLISFYEKMQSDKGSIPDRFSAQQFSDYHSELNMSSLELGDSALYFCASRPHGDAGAYTQYFGPGTRLTVL.